This T cell receptor (beta chain) was recovered during a study of blood T cell repertoires in COVID-19. This clone came up once. The CDR3 contains 15 residues. V lost 5 bases and J lost 3, with 13 bases in between. CDR1 is SEHNR and CDR2 is FQNEAQ in the germline V gene (reference sequence). Profiled with immunoSEQ multiplex PCR; TCRdb holds only in-frame clones, not every one. The table shows roughly 150,000 clones, with over 70% occurring only once. The chain combines TRBV7-9 with TRBJ1-4; the D gene is possibly TRBD1 (6 bases). Sequencing was done on a sample of peripheral blood. The sequence was obtained from a man in his sixties with acute or convalescent COVID-19. The chain's CDR3 is CASSLRDTSNEKLFF. The CDR3 region has the DNA TGTGCCAGCAGCCTGAGGGACACCTCTAATGAAAAACTGTTTTTT.